This entry lists 11 T cell receptor beta chains sequenced from one sample in a study of blood T cell repertoires in COVID-19. The data were produced by immunoSEQ multiplex PCR, yet TCRdb's version contains in-frame clones alone and is incomplete. Of 110,000 to 150,000 clones listed, 65% to 80% are singletons. The sequenced material came from peripheral blood. Source of these receptors: a woman aged 60-75 years with acute or convalescent COVID-19.

The chain recombines TRBV3-1 (or the pseudogene TRBV3-2) with TRBJ2-1; the match to TRBD1 covers 7 bases. V lost 2 bases to trimming and J lost 5 bases; unmatched junction nucleotides: 12. Germline V lookup: CDR1 LGHDT, CDR2 YNNKEL (reference sequence). The CDR3 is 17 amino acids. CDR3 DNA: TGTGCCAGCAGCCAAATAGTACGGGGACAGCCCAACAATGAGCAGTTCTTC. This encodes CASSQIVRGQPNNEQFF.

The sample holds one count of this clone. This chain joins TRBV27 and TRBJ1-1; unclear D gene. This CDR3 region has 13 residues. V was cut by 3 bases and J by 4 bases, with 9 bases left in between. Germline loops: CDR1 MNHEY, CDR2 SMNVEV (reference sequence). The CDR3 loop is CASSLLESTEAFF. CDR3 sequence (DNA): TGTGCCAGCAGTTTGTTAGAAAGCACTGAAGCTTTCTTT.

The chain links TRBV6-5 to TRBJ2-7; D call uncertain. The CDR3 spans 14 residues. With 0 bases removed from V and 4 bases from J, the gap between germline ends came to 10 bases. Germline V CDR1 and CDR2: MNHEY, SVGAGI. CDR3 residues: CASSYSPVRYEQYF. CDR3 bases: TGTGCCAGCAGTTACTCCCCGGTACGGTACGAGCAGTACTTC.

CDR3 in amino acids: CASSSTGVAKNIQYF. The CDR3, as DNA: TGTGCCAGCAGTTCTACAGGGGTAGCCAAAAACATTCAGTACTTC. The chain uses TRBV27 and TRBJ2-4; 7 bases fit TRBD1. The CDR3 spans 15 residues. Germline CDR1 and CDR2: MNHEY and SMNVEV (reference sequence). After removal of 4 bases from V and 0 bases from J, the junction contained 3 bases not matched to a gene.

The genes are TRBV11-1 and TRBJ1-1; 7 positions agree with TRBD1. The V gene end was trimmed by 4 bases and the J gene end by 10 bases; junction bases not matched to a gene: 9. This CDR3 is 13 amino acids long. The germline V gene has CDR1 SGHAT and CDR2 FQDESV (reference sequence). CDR3 sequence: CASSSGTALIAFF. The CDR3 DNA sequence: TGTGCCAGCAGCTCCGGGACAGCTTTAATAGCTTTCTTT.

The V and J genes are TRBV6-6 and TRBJ2-1; 7 bases map to TRBD2. The germline CDR1 and CDR2 sequences are MNHNY and SVGAGI (reference sequence). V dropped 4 bases and J dropped 6; count of bases not matched to a gene: 6. This CDR3 comprises 14 residues. The CDR3 reads CASSSSGKVNEQFF. CDR3 nucleotides: TGTGCCAGCAGTTCGAGCGGGAAAGTCAATGAGCAGTTCTTC.

V and J are TRBV20-1 and TRBJ2-3; 8 bases align to TRBD1. Germline loops: CDR1 DFQATT, CDR2 SNEGSKA (reference sequence). The V gene end was trimmed by 5 bases and the J gene end by 11 bases; junction bases not matched to a gene: 3. This CDR3 region has 10 residues. DNA for the CDR3: TGCAGTGCTCGGGACAGGATGCAGTATTTT. Its translation: CSARDRMQYF.

This clone has only one observation. The gene calls are TRBV20-1 and TRBJ1-2, with 7 positions matching TRBD1. With V trimmed by 3 bases and J by 0 bases, 10 bases remained unmatched. This CDR3 spans 16 amino acids. Germline loops: CDR1 DFQATT, CDR2 SNEGSKA (reference sequence). This CDR3 is CSASKRGQSSNYGYTF. The CDR3 DNA follows: TGCAGTGCTAGTAAGAGGGGGCAAAGCTCTAACTATGGCTACACCTTC.

This clone was seen only a few times. The chain links TRBV19 to TRBJ1-3; D remains ambiguous. Germline assignment: CDR1 LNHDA and CDR2 SQIVND (reference sequence). The germline V and J ends were trimmed by 5 bases and 6 bases, with 17 bases remaining between them. The CDR3 consists of 15 residues. The CDR3 sequence is CASSLVGGQKNTIYF. CDR3 in DNA: TGTGCCAGTAGTCTTGTCGGCGGGCAGAAAAACACCATATATTTT.

The chain joins TRBV5-1 to TRBJ2-7; 11 bases map to TRBD2. J lost 4 bases, V lost 3 bases, and 12 bases had no gene match. Germline loops: CDR1 SGHRS, CDR2 YFSETQ. CDR3 length: 17 residues. The DNA for the CDR3 is TGCGCCAGCAGCTCCAGCCATAGCGGGAGGGCCGTGTACGAGCAGTACTTC. Translating gives CASSSSHSGRAVYEQYF.

The genes are TRBV7-6 and TRBJ1-1, with unresolved D. The V end was cut by 5 bases, the J end by 6 bases, with 16 bases between. Germline-derived CDR1 and CDR2 are SGHVS and FNYEAQ. The CDR3 consists of 14 residues. CDR3 nucleotides: TGTGCCAGCAGCGCAACACAGTTTGGCGCTGAAGCTTTCTTT. This translates into CASSATQFGAEAFF.